These 5 T cell receptor beta chains share one sample of origin, sequenced in a study of T cells in Graves' hyperthyroidism and ophthalmopathy. Amplification targeted TCR beta CDR3 regions from RNA transcripts. The primer set for the first-round RT-PCR of the TCR CDR3 was HTBI. One entry per CDR3 protein, called by TCRdb with MiXCR from the multiplex PCR reads. The sample includes about 350,000 distinct CDR3 sequences, approximately 18% seen only once; the top ten take around a third. Sequenced: blood. The receptor source for this set is a woman under 40 with Graves' hyperthyroidism that later progressed to Graves' ophthalmopathy.

The sample holds a few counts of this clonotype. The chain joins TRBV7-9 to TRBJ1-6; unclear D gene. V gave up 4 bases and J gave up 10 bases, with 32 bases separating them. Germline CDR1 is SEHNR and CDR2 is FQNEAQ (reference sequence). CDR3 length equals 20 residues. CDR3 in amino acids: CASSSRAHWPPRILWSPLHF. DNA of the CDR3: TGTGCCAGCAGCTCCCGAGCACACTGGCCCCCCAGAATCTTATGGTCACCCCTCCACTTT.

This clonotype was recorded many times. The chain has TRBV28 and TRBJ2-7; 12 bases fit TRBD2. The trim removed 2 bases at V and 1 base at J, leaving 9 bases unmatched. Per the germline V gene, CDR1 is MDHEN and CDR2 is SYDVKM. CDR3 length equals 18 residues. This CDR3 reads CASSLELAGGRISYEQYF. Written as DNA, the CDR3 is TGTGCCAGCAGTTTAGAACTAGCGGGAGGTAGGATATCCTACGAGCAGTACTTC.

This clonotype was counted between two and nine times. This chain joins TRBV6-1 and TRBJ2-5, with TRBD1 identical over 7 bases. The germline gives CDR1 MNHNS, CDR2 SASEGT. The ends lost 6 bases at V and 2 bases at J; junction bases unmatched: 15. This CDR3 has 17 amino acids. Here the CDR3 DNA reads TGTGCCAGCAGCCTCACCATAGACAGGGTGGAACAAGAGACCCAGTACTTC. Protein product: CASSLTIDRVEQETQYF.

There are a few counts of this clonotype. The chain is built from TRBV10-3 and TRBJ1-5, with D tentatively TRBD1 (5 bases). The CDR3 consists of 14 residues. Between the trimmed V and J ends, which lost 2 bases and 0 bases, there was a span of 5 bases. Germline V CDR1 and CDR2: ENHRY, SYGVKD. Written as DNA, the CDR3 is TGTGCCATCAGTGAGAGGGGTAGCAATCAGCCCCAGCATTTT. This gives the protein CAISERGSNQPQHF.

This clonotype was detected many times. The J gene is TRBJ2-5, the V gene TRBV28; the D gene is possibly TRBD1 (7 bases). Germline lookup yields CDR1 MDHEN and CDR2 SYDVKM. CDR3 length: 18 residues. V was clipped by 4 bases and J by 1 base, with 22 bases between them. The CDR3 here is CASSSHTGVEGAQETQYF. The CDR3 nucleotides read TGTGCCAGCAGTTCACACACCGGGGTGGAGGGGGCCCAAGAGACCCAGTACTTC.